These 11 T cell receptor beta chains originate from one sample sequenced in a study of blood T cell repertoires in COVID-19. Assay used: immunoSEQ multiplex PCR; TCRdb lists only in-frame clones, some missing. The sample shows hundreds of thousands of clones, over 75% of them seen only once. The sequenced material came from peripheral blood. The source of these receptors is a man between 50 and 59 years old with active or convalescent COVID-19.

V gene TRBV5-1 combines with J gene TRBJ2-1, with 7 bases lining up with TRBD2. The CDR3 totals 15 residues. Germline loops: CDR1 SGHRS, CDR2 YFSETQ. The junction had 4 bases not matched to a gene; V was cut back by 0 bases and J by 4 bases. The CDR3 DNA is TGCGCCAGCAGCTTGGCGCTAGCGGAATACAATGAGCAGTTCTTC. Translated, it gives CASSLALAEYNEQFF.

Note on this clone: Other DNA variants within this sample encode the same CDR3. V and J are TRBV6-5 and TRBJ1-1, with D perhaps matching TRBD1 (6 bases). Trimming took 8 bases from V and 2 from J, leaving 12 bases between them. There are 13 residues in the CDR3. The germline CDR1 and CDR2 sequences are MNHEY and SVGAGI. The CDR3: CASRLDRNTEAFF. CDR3 sequence (DNA): TGTGCCAGCCGCCTGGACAGAAACACTGAAGCTTTCTTT.

The chain has TRBV5-5 and TRBJ2-3; D is possibly TRBD2 (5 bases). The V end was cut by 4 bases, the J end by 3 bases, with 12 bases between. CDR3 length: 14 amino acids. The germline V gene encodes CDR1 SGHKS and CDR2 YYEKEE (reference sequence). CDR3 sequence reads: CASSRLLATDTQYF. CDR3 nucleotides: TGTGCCAGCAGCCGGCTTCTAGCTACAGATACGCAGTATTTT.

The gene calls are TRBV6-5 and TRBJ1-2; D unclear. The ends were cut back, 4 bases at V and 4 bases at J, with 10 bases in the middle. The V gene's germline CDR1 is MNHEY and CDR2 SVGAGI. The CDR3 contains 13 residues. The CDR3: CASSLSGSYGYTF. DNA of the CDR3: TGTGCCAGCAGTTTATCTGGGAGCTATGGCTACACCTTC.

The chain has TRBV3-1 (or the pseudogene TRBV3-2) and TRBJ2-7; D is possibly TRBD1 (6 bases). This CDR3 region has 12 residues. V shed 2 bases and J shed 13 bases, with 15 bases lying between them. Germline values: CDR1 LGHDT, CDR2 YNNKEL (reference sequence). CDR3 DNA: TGTGCCAGCAGCCAACCCCTGGCAGGGGTTTACTTC. Amino acid sequence: CASSQPLAGVYF.

The genes are TRBV2 and TRBJ1-2, with 8 bases fitting TRBD1. The J segment lost 2 bases and the V segment lost 0 bases, leaving 5 bases of the junction unmatched. In germline, CDR1 is SNHLY, CDR2 FYNNEI. This CDR3 contains 16 residues. CDR3 DNA: TGTGCCAGCAGTGAAGCGGCCAGGGGGCCAAACTATGGCTACACCTTC. Encoded protein: CASSEAARGPNYGYTF. The full variable domain, completed using reference TRBV2 and TRBJ1-2, is EPEVTQTPSHQVTQMGQEVILRCVPISNHLYFYWYRQILGQKVEFLVSFYNNEISEKSEIFDDQFSVERPDGSNFTLKIRSTKLEDSAMYFCASSEAARGPNYGYTFGSGTRLTVV.

As DNA, the CDR3 is TGTGCCTGGAGTGTCTTGGGGGCCTGGGATGGCTACACCTTC. It specifies CAWSVLGAWDGYTF. The rearrangement links TRBV30 to TRBJ1-2; a weak D match, TRBD1 (6 bases). V lost 0 bases and J lost 6, with 14 bases in between. Germline V gene sequence: CDR1 GTSNPN, CDR2 SVGIG (reference sequence). The length of the CDR3 is 14 residues.

V is TRBV4-2 and J is TRBJ2-7; 8 nucleotides align to TRBD1. Germline V lookup: CDR1 LGHNA, CDR2 YNFKEQ. The trim removed 0 bases at V and 0 bases at J, leaving 16 bases unmatched. CDR3 length: 20 amino acids. The CDR3 nucleotides read TGTGCCAGCAGCCAAGATCGGCAGGGGGCCGCGGGGCTGAGCTCCTACGAGCAGTACTTC. Translating it yields CASSQDRQGAAGLSSYEQYF.

The chain couples TRBV4-2 to TRBJ2-3; no firm D call. V lost 0 bases and J 5 bases, leaving 15 bases between the germline ends. This CDR3 contains 16 residues. Germline assignment: CDR1 LGHNA and CDR2 YNFKEQ. The CDR3, as DNA: TGTGCCAGCAGCCAAGAGTTTGTAGGTGCTAGAGATACGCAGTATTTT. It specifies CASSQEFVGARDTQYF.

The chain uses TRBV4-1 and TRBJ1-2; tentative D call: TRBD1 (5 bases). CDR3 length: 14 residues. Germline CDR1 is MGHRA and CDR2 is YSYEKL. Deletions cut 0 bases from V and 7 bases from J, with 12 bases between. The chain's CDR3 is CASSQDRRVGGYTF. The CDR3 DNA follows: TGCGCCAGCAGCCAAGATCGCAGGGTCGGTGGCTACACCTTC.

The chain combines TRBV5-4 with TRBJ2-7; a weak D match, TRBD1 (5 bases). Trimming cost V 1 base and J 4 bases, with 12 bases left between them. The length of the CDR3 is 14 residues. Germline CDR1 is SGHNT and CDR2 is YYREEE (reference sequence). The CDR3 nucleotides are TGTGCCAGCAGCTTGCAGGGTCCAGTATACGAGCAGTACTTC. This codes for CASSLQGPVYEQYF. Variable domain in full (rest from reference TRBV5-4 and TRBJ2-7): ETGVTQSPTHLIKTRGQQVTLRCSSQSGHNTVSWYQQALGQGPQFIFQYYREEENGRGNFPPRFSGLQFPNYSSELNVNALELDDSALYLCASSLQGPVYEQYFGPGTRLTVT.